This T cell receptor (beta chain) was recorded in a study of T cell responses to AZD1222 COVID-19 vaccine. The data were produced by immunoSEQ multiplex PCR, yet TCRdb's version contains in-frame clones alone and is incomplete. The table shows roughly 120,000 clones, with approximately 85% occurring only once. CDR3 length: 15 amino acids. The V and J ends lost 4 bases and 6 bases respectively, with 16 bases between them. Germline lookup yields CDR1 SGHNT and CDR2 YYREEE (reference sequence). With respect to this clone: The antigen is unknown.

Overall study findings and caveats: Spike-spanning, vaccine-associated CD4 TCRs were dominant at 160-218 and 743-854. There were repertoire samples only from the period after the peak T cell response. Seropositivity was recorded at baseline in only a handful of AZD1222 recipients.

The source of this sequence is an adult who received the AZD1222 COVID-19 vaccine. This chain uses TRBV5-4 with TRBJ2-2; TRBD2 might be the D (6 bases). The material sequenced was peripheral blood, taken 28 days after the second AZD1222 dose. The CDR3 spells CASSPQGPGAGELFF. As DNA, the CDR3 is TGTGCCAGCAGCCCCCAGGGTCCGGGAGCCGGGGAGCTGTTTTTT.